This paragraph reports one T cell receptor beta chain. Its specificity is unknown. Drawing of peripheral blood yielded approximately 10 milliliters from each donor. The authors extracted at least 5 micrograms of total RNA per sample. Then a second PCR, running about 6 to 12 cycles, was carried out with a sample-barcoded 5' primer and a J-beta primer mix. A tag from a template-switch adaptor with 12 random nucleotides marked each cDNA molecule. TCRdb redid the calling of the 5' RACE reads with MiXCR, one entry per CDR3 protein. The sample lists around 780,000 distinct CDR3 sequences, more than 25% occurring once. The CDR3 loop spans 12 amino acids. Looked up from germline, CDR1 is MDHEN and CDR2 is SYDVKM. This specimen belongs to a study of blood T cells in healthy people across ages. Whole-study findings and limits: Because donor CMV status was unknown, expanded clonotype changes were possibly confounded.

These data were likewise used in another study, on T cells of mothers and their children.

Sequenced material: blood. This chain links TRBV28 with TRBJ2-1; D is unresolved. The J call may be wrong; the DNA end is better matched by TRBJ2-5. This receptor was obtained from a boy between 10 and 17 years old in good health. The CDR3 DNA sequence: TGTGCCAGCACCGACTTAGAAGAGACCCAGTACTTC. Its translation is CASTDLEETQYF.